The present T cell receptor (beta chain) was sequenced within a study of OX40 agonist ivuxolimab in advanced cancers. Study-level information: Earlier anti-PD-1, anti-PD-L1 or anti-CTLA-4 therapy was permitted; roughly 37% had received some.

Whole-study findings and limits: Antigen specificity remained undetermined for the expanded peripheral T cells.

In this sample, this clone turned up once. What it recognizes is unknown. The CDR3 loop spans 14 amino acids. Germline loops: CDR1 MDHEN, CDR2 SYDVKM. Trimming stripped 2 bases from V and 1 base from J, with 8 bases between. Clones were read by immunoSEQ multiplex PCR, and TCRdb kept only the in-frame ones, dropping some. The data hold about 100,000 clones, with 80% to 95% observed a single time. The chain carries TRBV28 and TRBJ1-1, with D unclear. This receptor was obtained from an adult with an advanced solid tumor such as melanoma, head and neck, liver or kidney cancer. The sample in question was CD4+ or CD8+ T cells sorted from blood, obtained in a trial of the OX40 agonist ivuxolimab. The CDR3 bases are TGTGCCAGCAGTTTAAGCCGGAAGAACACTGAAGCTTTCTTT. Residues: CASSLSRKNTEAFF.